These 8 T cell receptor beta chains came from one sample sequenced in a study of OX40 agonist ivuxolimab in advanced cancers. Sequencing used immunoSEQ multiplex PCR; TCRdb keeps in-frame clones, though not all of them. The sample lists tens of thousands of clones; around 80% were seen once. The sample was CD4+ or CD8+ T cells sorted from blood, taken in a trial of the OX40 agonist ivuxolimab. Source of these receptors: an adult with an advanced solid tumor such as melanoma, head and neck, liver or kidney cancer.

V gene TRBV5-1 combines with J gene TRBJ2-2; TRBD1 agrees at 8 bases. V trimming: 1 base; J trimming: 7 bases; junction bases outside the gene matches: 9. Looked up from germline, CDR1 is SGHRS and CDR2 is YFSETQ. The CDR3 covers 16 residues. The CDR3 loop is CASSLPGQVGSGELFF. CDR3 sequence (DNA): TGCGCCAGCAGCTTGCCGGGACAGGTCGGAAGCGGGGAGCTGTTTTTT.

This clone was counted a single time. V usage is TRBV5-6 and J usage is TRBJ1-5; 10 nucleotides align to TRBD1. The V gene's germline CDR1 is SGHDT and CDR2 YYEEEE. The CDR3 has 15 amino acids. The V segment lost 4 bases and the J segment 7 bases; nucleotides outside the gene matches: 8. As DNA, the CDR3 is TGTGCCAGCAGCCTGACAGGGGGCGCTGGGCAGCCCCAGCATTTT. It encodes CASSLTGGAGQPQHF. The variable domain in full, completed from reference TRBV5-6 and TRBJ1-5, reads DAGVTQSPTHLIKTRGQQVTLRCSPKSGHDTVSWYQQALGQGPQFIFQYYEEEERQRGNFPDRFSGHQFPNYSSELNVNALLLGDSALYLCASSLTGGAGQPQHFGDGTRLSIL.

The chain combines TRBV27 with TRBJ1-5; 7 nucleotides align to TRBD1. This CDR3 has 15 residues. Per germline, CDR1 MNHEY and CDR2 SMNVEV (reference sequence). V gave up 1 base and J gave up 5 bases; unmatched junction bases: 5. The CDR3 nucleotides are TGTGCCAGCAGTTTATACAGGGGTGTCGATCAGCCCCAGCATTTT. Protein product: CASSLYRGVDQPQHF.

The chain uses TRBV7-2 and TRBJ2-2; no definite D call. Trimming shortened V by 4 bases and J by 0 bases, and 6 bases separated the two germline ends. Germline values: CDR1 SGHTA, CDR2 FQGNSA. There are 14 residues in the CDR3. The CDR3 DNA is TGTGCCAGCAGCTGGGGATCGAACACCGGGGAGCTGTTTTTT. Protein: CASSWGSNTGELFF.

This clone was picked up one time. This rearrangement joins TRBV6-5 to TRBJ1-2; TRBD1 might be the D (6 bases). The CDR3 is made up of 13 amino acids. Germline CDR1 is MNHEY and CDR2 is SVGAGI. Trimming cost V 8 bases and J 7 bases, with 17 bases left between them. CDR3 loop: CASSSTGFSGYTF. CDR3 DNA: TGTGCCAGCTCGAGTACAGGGTTTTCTGGCTACACCTTC.

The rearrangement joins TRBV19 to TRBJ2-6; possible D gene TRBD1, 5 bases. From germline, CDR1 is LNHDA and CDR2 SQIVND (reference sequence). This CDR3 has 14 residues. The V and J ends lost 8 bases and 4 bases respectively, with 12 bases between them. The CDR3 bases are TGTGCCAGTGTGCCAGGGTCAGGGGCCAACGTCCTGACTTTC. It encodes CASVPGSGANVLTF. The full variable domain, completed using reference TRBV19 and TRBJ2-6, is DGGITQSPKYLFRKEGQNVTLSCEQNLNHDAMYWYRQDPGQGLRLIYYSQIVNDFQKGDIAEGYSVSREKKESFPLTVTSAQKNPTAFYLCASVPGSGANVLTFGAGSRLTVL.

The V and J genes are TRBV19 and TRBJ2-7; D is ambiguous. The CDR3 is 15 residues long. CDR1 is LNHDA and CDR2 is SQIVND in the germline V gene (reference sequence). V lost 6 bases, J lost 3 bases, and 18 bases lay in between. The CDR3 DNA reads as TGTGCCAGTAGCCCTTCTGGCGCCCGAGTCTACGAGCAGTACTTC. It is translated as CASSPSGARVYEQYF.

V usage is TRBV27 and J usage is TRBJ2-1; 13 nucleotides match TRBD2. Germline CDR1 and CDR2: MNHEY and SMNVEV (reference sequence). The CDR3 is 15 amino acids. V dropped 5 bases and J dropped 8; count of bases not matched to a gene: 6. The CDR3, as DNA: TGTGCCAGCAGTCCCCGGACTAGCGGGAGAGATGAGCAGTTCTTC. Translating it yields CASSPRTSGRDEQFF.